This T cell receptor beta chain was recorded in a study of blood T cell repertoires in COVID-19. About the research overall: Italy, Spain and the United States were the sources of the convalescent and acute COVID-19 samples.

The V gene end was trimmed by 5 bases and the J gene end by 0 bases; junction bases not matched to a gene: 7. This CDR3 is 16 amino acids long. Per germline, CDR1 SGHAT and CDR2 FQDESV (reference sequence). Here immunoSEQ multiplex PCR was the method, and the copy in TCRdb shows in-frame clones only, minus some. The table has 130,000 to 150,000 clones, approximately 90% seen once. This TCR was recovered from a woman in her forties or fifties with acute or convalescent COVID-19. Sequenced material: peripheral blood. This chain connects TRBV11-1 to TRBJ2-1; 7 bases align to TRBD1. For the CDR3, the DNA is TGTGCCAGCAGCACACCGACAGGGAGCTCCTACAATGAGCAGTTCTTC. This gives the protein CASSTPTGSSYNEQFF.